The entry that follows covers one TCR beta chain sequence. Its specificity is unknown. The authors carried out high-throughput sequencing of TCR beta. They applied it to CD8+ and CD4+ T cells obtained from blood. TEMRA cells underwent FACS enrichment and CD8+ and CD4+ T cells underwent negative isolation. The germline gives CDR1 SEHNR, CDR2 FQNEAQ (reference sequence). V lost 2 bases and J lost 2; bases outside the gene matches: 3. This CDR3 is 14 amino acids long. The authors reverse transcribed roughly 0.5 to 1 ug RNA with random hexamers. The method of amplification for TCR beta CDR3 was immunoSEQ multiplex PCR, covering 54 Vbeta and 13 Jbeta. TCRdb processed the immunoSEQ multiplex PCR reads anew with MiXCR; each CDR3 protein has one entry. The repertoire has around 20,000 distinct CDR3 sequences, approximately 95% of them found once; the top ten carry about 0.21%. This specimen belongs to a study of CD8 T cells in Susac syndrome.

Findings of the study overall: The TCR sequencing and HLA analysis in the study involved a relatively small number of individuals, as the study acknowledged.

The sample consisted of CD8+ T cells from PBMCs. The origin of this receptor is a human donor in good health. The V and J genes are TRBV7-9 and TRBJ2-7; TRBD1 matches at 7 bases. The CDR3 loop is CASSLPGQPYEQYF. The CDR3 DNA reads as TGTGCCAGCAGCTTACCGGGACAGCCCTACGAGCAGTACTTC.